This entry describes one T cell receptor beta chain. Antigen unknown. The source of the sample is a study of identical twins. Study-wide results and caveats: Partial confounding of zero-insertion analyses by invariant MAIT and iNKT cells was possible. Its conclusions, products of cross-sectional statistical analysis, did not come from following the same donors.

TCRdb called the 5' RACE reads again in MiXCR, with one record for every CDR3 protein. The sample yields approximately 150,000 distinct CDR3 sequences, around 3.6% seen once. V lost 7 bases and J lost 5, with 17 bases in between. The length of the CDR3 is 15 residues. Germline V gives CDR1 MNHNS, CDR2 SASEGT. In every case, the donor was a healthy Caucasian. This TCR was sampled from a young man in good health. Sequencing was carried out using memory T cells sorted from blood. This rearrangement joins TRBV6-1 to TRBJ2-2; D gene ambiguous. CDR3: CASKLGRIMTGELFF. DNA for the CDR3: TGTGCCAGCAAACTCGGCCGGATAATGACCGGGGAGCTGTTTTTT.